The clone carrying this T cell receptor beta chain was detected once. This may arise from a read error, as a much more abundant clone is one base away. This sample is part of a study of T cells in Graves' hyperthyroidism and ophthalmopathy. The wider study: Specimen type is peripheral blood, collected at initial diagnosis prior to any treatment.

Graves' hyperthyroidism was deemed stable given no ophthalmopathy progression within 18 months. Thyroid ultrasound and orbital computed tomography, with clinical symptoms and serum thyroxine and TRAb, informed diagnoses. This CDR3 has 16 amino acids. Looked up from germline, CDR1 is DFQATT and CDR2 is SNEGSKA (reference sequence). Losses at the gene ends were 5 bases for V and 5 bases for J; bases not matched to a gene: 11. Authors of the study amplified TCR beta CDR3 regions from RNA transcripts. Carried out on the TCR CDR3, a first-round RT-PCR used the HTBI primer set. A single record per CDR3 protein comes from TCRdb applying MiXCR to the multiplex PCR reads. The sample holds about 720,000 distinct CDR3 sequences, around 15% seen once.

The receptor was derived from a man aged 18 to 29 with Graves' hyperthyroidism. V usage is TRBV20-1 and J usage is TRBJ2-7; 14 nucleotides line up with TRBD2. Source material: blood. As DNA, the CDR3 is TGCAGTGCTGGATGGGCCCCGGGACTAGCGGGAGACGAGCAGTACTTC. It yields the protein CSAGWAPGLAGDEQYF.